These 28 T cell receptor beta chains share one sample of origin, sequenced in a study of CD4+ T cells in melanoma. Repertoires were generated with immunoSEQ multiplex PCR, while TCRdb's copy carries only in-frame clones and drops some. Of 20,000 to 25,000 clones listed, about 80% are singletons. Input material: cells from a culture (not recorded whether cultured in vitro). These receptors were obtained from a human donor with melanoma.

This clone was counted a single time. J is TRBJ2-7 and V is TRBV2; TRBD1 agrees at 10 bases. The CDR3 has 14 amino acids. Unmatched junction bases numbered 5, after V lost 6 bases and J lost 3 bases. Germline values: CDR1 SNHLY, CDR2 FYNNEI. The CDR3 DNA is TGTGCCAGCAGGGCCCGGACAGGGGGCTACGAGCAGTACTTC. This gives the protein CASRARTGGYEQYF.

The chain joins TRBV19 to TRBJ1-6, with 10 bases that match TRBD1. In germline, CDR1 is LNHDA, CDR2 SQIVND (reference sequence). The trim removed 4 bases at V and 7 bases at J, leaving 10 bases unmatched. CDR3 size: 17 residues. CDR3 nucleotides: TGTGCCAGTAGTACCTTCGCCGGGACAGGGGTAAATTCACCCCTCCACTTT. Its translation: CASSTFAGTGVNSPLHF. The entire variable domain, with the rest obtained from reference TRBV19 and TRBJ1-6, is as follows: DGGITQSPKYLFRKEGQNVTLSCEQNLNHDAMYWYRQDPGQGLRLIYYSQIVNDFQKGDIAEGYSVSREKKESFPLTVTSAQKNPTAFYLCASSTFAGTGVNSPLHFGNGTRLTVT.

This clone is categorized as medium-sized. The chain combines TRBV6-5 with TRBJ2-2; a weak D match, TRBD2 (5 bases). This CDR3 comprises 14 residues. Germline CDR1 and CDR2: MNHEY and SVGAGI. Trimming took off 6 bases at V and 2 bases at J, with 10 bases between the two ends. The DNA for the CDR3 is TGTGCCAGCAGCCAGGACTTAAACACCGGGGAGCTGTTTTTT. This codes for CASSQDLNTGELFF.

The rearrangement uses TRBV21-1 and TRBJ1-5. TRBV21-1 is given as a pseudogene. The CDR3 has 18 residues. DNA for the CDR3: TGTGCCAGCAACTCCTGCCGGGACGGCAAAGGGGGCAATCAGCCCCAGCATTTT. Translated: CASNSCRDGKGGNQPQHF.

The chain joins TRBV5-4 to TRBJ1-6; D is ambiguous. Trimming took 4 bases from V and 13 from J, leaving 18 bases between them. The germline V gene has CDR1 SGHNT and CDR2 YYREEE (reference sequence). The CDR3 consists of 14 residues. In DNA form, the CDR3 reads TGTGCCAGCAGCCCGGACCTGGTTGGCAACCCCCTCCACTTT. Translation: CASSPDLVGNPLHF.

The chain has TRBV4-2 and TRBJ1-3; 11 bases are shared with TRBD1. Germline trimming cut 4 bases from V and 0 bases from J; bases unmatched to any gene: 20. The CDR3 sequence is 22 residues long. CDR1 and CDR2 from the germline V gene are LGHNA and YNFKEQ. In DNA form, the CDR3 reads TGTGCCAGCAGCCCCCGGGACAGGGGGGATCCGTGGCGCCGGAGCTCTGGAAACACCATATATTTT. Residues: CASSPRDRGDPWRRSSGNTIYF.

V and J are TRBV9 and TRBJ1-2; D unclear. The CDR3 has 13 residues. The ends were cut back, 1 base at V and 3 bases at J, with 7 bases in the middle. From germline, CDR1 is SGDLS and CDR2 YYNGEE. CDR3 amino acids: CASSVTVDYGYTF. CDR3 nucleotides: TGTGCCAGCAGCGTAACCGTGGACTATGGCTACACCTTC.

The gene calls are TRBV30 and TRBJ1-3; D is perhaps TRBD1 (5 bases). V dropped 1 base and J dropped 0 bases, with 19 bases sitting between them. The V gene's germline CDR1 is GTSNPN and CDR2 SVGIG (reference sequence). This CDR3 has 18 residues. CDR3 bases: TGTGCCTGGAGTGGAGGCGGGGGGAAACTTTACTCTGGAAACACCATATATTTT. This sequence encodes CAWSGGGGKLYSGNTIYF.

V gene TRBV6-1 combines with J gene TRBJ2-5; the match to TRBD2 covers 7 bases. V shed 7 bases, J shed 4 bases, and the junction held 9 bases outside the gene matches. The germline V gene encodes CDR1 MNHNS and CDR2 SASEGT. The CDR3 runs to 14 residues. This CDR3 reads CASTKRGGLETQYF. CDR3 nucleotide sequence: TGTGCCAGCACCAAGCGGGGAGGTTTAGAGACCCAGTACTTC.

This clone was picked up a small number of times. The chain joins TRBV19 to TRBJ2-3, with D uncertain. Trimming removed 5 bases from V and 0 bases from J, with 9 bases in between. The germline V gene encodes CDR1 LNHDA and CDR2 SQIVND (reference sequence). CDR3 size: 14 residues. The CDR3 sequence is CASSVTASTDTQYF. CDR3 coding DNA: TGTGCCAGTAGTGTTACGGCTAGCACAGATACGCAGTATTTT.

The CDR3 sequence is CASSRQGRREKLFF. The CDR3 region has the DNA TGTGCCAGCAGTCGACAGGGGCGGCGAGAAAAACTGTTTTTT. This sequence joins TRBV9 and TRBJ1-4, with 8 nucleotides matching TRBD1. The germline gives CDR1 SGDLS, CDR2 YYNGEE. The CDR3 is 14 amino acids. V lost 5 bases, J lost 8 bases, and 8 bases stayed unmatched.

This clone was seen more than once but under ten times. The gene calls are TRBV5-1 and TRBJ1-2; TRBD1 might be the D (6 bases). V lost 0 bases to trimming and J lost 6 bases, with 21 bases between them. Looked up from germline, CDR1 is SGHRS and CDR2 is YFSETQ. This CDR3 region has 17 residues. The CDR3 DNA reads as TGCGCCAGCAGCTTGGGCAGTAAGGGGGGCAGAGATGATGGCTACACCTTC. As protein: CASSLGSKGGRDDGYTF.

The chain links TRBV30 to TRBJ2-6, with unresolved D. This CDR3 has 12 amino acids. CDR1 GTSNPN and CDR2 SVGIG come from the germline V gene (reference sequence). Trimming stripped 5 bases from V and 2 bases from J, with 4 bases between. The CDR3 sequence is CAWVTGANVLTF. In nucleotides, the CDR3 is TGTGCCTGGGTCACTGGGGCCAACGTCCTGACTTTC.

The chain has TRBV6-1 and TRBJ1-6; D perhaps matches TRBD1 (5 bases). Per the germline V gene, CDR1 is MNHNS and CDR2 is SASEGT. V was shortened by 3 bases and J by 0 bases, with 9 bases between the two germline ends. This CDR3 spans 16 amino acids. CDR3: CASSELRGSYNSPLHF. CDR3 DNA: TGTGCCAGCAGTGAGCTTAGGGGCTCCTATAATTCACCCCTCCACTTT.

This chain connects TRBV7-9 to TRBJ2-5, with D unclear. Trimming removed 5 bases at V and 5 bases at J, with 15 bases between. Germline V gene lookup returns CDR1 SEHNR and CDR2 FQNEAQ (reference sequence). The CDR3 runs 14 residues. The DNA for the CDR3 is TGTGCCAGCAGCGAACCCCTAGTGCGGGAGACCCAGTACTTC. Translated: CASSEPLVRETQYF.

The chain carries TRBV10-1 and TRBJ2-1; maybe TRBD2 (5 bases). The CDR3 is 15 amino acids. The V and J ends lost 7 bases and 5 bases respectively, with 18 bases between them. Germline CDR1 reads WNHNN; CDR2 reads SYGVQD (reference sequence). CDR3 protein: CASTSNGPGNNEQFF. CDR3 sequence (DNA): TGCGCCAGCACATCGAACGGGCCGGGGAACAATGAGCAGTTCTTC.

This clone was counted a few times. The chain carries TRBV30 and TRBJ1-1, with 7 bases matching TRBD1. Trimming took 5 bases from V and 10 from J; bases not matched to a gene: 10. This CDR3 is built from 12 residues. The germline CDR1 and CDR2 sequences are GTSNPN and SVGIG (reference sequence). CDR3 sequence (DNA): TGTGCCTGGCTGACAGGGAAGATGGCAGCTTTCTTT. Translating gives CAWLTGKMAAFF. Using reference TRBV30 and TRBJ1-1 for the parts outside the CDR3, the full variable domain is SQTIHQWPATLVQPVGSPLSLECTVEGTSNPNLYWYRQAAGRGLQLLFYSVGIGQISSEVPQNLSASRPQDRQFILSSKKLLLSDSGFYLCAWLTGKMAAFFGQGTRLTVV.

The chain links TRBV2 to TRBJ1-2; D gene unclear. V lost 4 bases and J lost 2, with 17 bases in between. The CDR3 is 16 residues long. The germline gives CDR1 SNHLY, CDR2 FYNNEI. CDR3 sequence reads: CASSGGVWLANYGYTF. Written as DNA, the CDR3 is TGTGCCAGCAGTGGGGGAGTCTGGTTAGCGAACTATGGCTACACCTTC.

The J gene is TRBJ1-4, the V gene TRBV7-9; 10 bases line up with TRBD1. In germline, CDR1 is SEHNR, CDR2 FQNEAQ (reference sequence). V shed 8 bases, J shed 8 bases, and the junction held 8 bases outside the gene matches. The CDR3 totals 14 residues. As DNA, the CDR3 is TGTGCCAGCTGCCCCGGGACAGGGGTCGAAAAACTGTTTTTT. Protein: CASCPGTGVEKLFF.

By frequency in the sample, this clone is large (0.1 to 1%). The genes are TRBV10-2 and TRBJ1-4; D is ambiguous. Germline-derived CDR1 and CDR2 are WSHSY and SAAADI. The CDR3 is 12 residues long. V was pared by 0 bases and J by 8 bases, with 4 bases between. This CDR3 is CASSESEEKLFF. CDR3 nucleotides: TGCGCCAGCAGTGAGTCGGAGGAAAAACTGTTTTTT.

The V and J genes are TRBV11-2 and TRBJ2-3; the D call may be TRBD1 or TRBD2 (6 bases each). The germline V gene encodes CDR1 SGHAT and CDR2 FQNNGV. The CDR3 contains 16 residues. V was clipped by 1 base and J by 2 bases, with 13 bases between them. Here the CDR3 reads CASSLVYGGVTDTQYF. CDR3 DNA: TGTGCCAGCAGCTTAGTCTACGGGGGCGTCACAGATACGCAGTATTTT.

V is TRBV6-4 and J is TRBJ2-2; no clear D. Germline-derived CDR1 and CDR2 are MRHNA and SNTAGT. V was trimmed by 2 bases and J by 7 bases, leaving 14 bases between them. There are 15 residues in the CDR3. The CDR3 DNA reads as TGTGCCAGCAGTGACAGGCCCTTTGGGTTCGGGGAGCTGTTTTTT. Translating it yields CASSDRPFGFGELFF.

In DNA form, the CDR3 reads TGCGCCAGCAGCCAGAAAAAGACGGGGAACACTGAAGCTTTCTTT. The encoded protein is CASSQKKTGNTEAFF. The V gene is TRBV4-1, the J gene TRBJ1-1; no reliable D call. Germline CDR1 is MGHRA and CDR2 is YSYEKL. Trimming pared 3 bases from V and 1 base from J, leaving 12 bases between. The CDR3 has 15 amino acids.

The J gene is TRBJ1-2, the V gene TRBV15; D gene unclear. The CDR3 has 14 amino acids. Trimming removed 3 bases at V and 1 base at J, with 9 bases between. Germline CDR1 reads LNHNV; CDR2 reads YYDKDF (reference sequence). CDR3 amino acids: CATSRQKGNYGYTF. In DNA, the CDR3 is TGTGCCACCAGCAGGCAGAAGGGTAACTATGGCTACACCTTC.

This rearrangement joins TRBV29-1 to TRBJ2-5; D might be TRBD2 (6 bases). The germline V and J ends were trimmed by 3 bases and 4 bases, with 21 bases remaining between them. The CDR3 extends over 16 amino acids. Germline V gene lookup returns CDR1 SQVTM and CDR2 ANQGSEA. CDR3 sequence reads: CSVEPFAGMGAETQYF. The DNA of the CDR3 is TGCAGCGTTGAGCCGTTTGCGGGGATGGGTGCAGAGACCCAGTACTTC.

The V call is TRBV5-5, the J call TRBJ1-2; D not resolved. The CDR3 is 15 residues long. The ends were cut back, 4 bases at V and 4 bases at J, with 17 bases in the middle. Per germline, CDR1 SGHKS and CDR2 YYEKEE (reference sequence). The CDR3 here is CASSGIWAGSYGYTF. CDR3 coding DNA: TGTGCCAGCAGCGGGATCTGGGCCGGGAGCTATGGCTACACCTTC.

The chain combines TRBV18 with TRBJ2-3; 10 bases fit TRBD2. CDR3 length equals 20 residues. Germline CDR1 reads KGHSH; CDR2 reads LQKENI. V lost 3 bases to trimming and J lost 0 bases; unmatched junction nucleotides: 15. The CDR3 is CASSPPTTSGATLSTDTQYF. The DNA for the CDR3 is TGTGCCAGCTCACCCCCTACTACTAGCGGGGCCACGCTAAGCACAGATACGCAGTATTTT. Variable domain in full (rest from reference TRBV18 and TRBJ2-3): NAGVMQNPRHLVRRRGQEARLRCSPMKGHSHVYWYRQLPEEGLKFMVYLQKENIIDESGMPKERFSAEFPKEGPSILRIQQVVRGDSAAYFCASSPPTTSGATLSTDTQYFGPGTRLTVL.

The chain is built from TRBV5-1 and TRBJ2-1; possibly TRBD1 or TRBD2 for D (5 bases each). The germline V gene encodes CDR1 SGHRS and CDR2 YFSETQ. The CDR3 is 15 amino acids. Deletions cut 0 bases from V and 4 bases from J, with 11 bases between. The CDR3 region is CASSLGGSTYNEQFF. The CDR3 nucleotides are TGCGCCAGCAGCTTGGGGGGGTCTACGTACAATGAGCAGTTCTTC.